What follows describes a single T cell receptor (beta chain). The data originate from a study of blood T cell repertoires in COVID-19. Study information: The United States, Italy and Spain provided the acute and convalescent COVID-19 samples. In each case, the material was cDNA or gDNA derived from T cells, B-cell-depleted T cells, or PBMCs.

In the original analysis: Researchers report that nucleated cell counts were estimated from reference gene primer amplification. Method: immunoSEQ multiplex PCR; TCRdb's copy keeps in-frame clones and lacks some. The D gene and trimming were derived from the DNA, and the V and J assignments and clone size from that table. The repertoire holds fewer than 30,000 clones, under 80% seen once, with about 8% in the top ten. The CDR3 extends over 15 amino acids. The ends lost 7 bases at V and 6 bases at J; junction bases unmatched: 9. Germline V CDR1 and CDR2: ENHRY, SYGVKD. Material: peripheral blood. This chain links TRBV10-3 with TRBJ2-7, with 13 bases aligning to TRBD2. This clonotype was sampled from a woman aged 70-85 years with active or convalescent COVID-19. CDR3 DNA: TGTGCCATCAACCCACTAGCGGGAGGGCCCTCCGAGCAGTACTTC. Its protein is CAINPLAGGPSEQYF.